A selection of T cell receptor beta chains follows, all from one sample in a study of CD8 T cells in Susac syndrome. One entry per CDR3 protein, called by TCRdb with MiXCR from the immunoSEQ multiplex PCR reads. Among around 110,000 distinct CDR3 sequences, around 94% were seen once, and the ten largest hold 0.28%. Sequenced material: CD8+ T cells from PBMCs. The receptors shown here come from a human donor with Susac syndrome. Both conserved end residues are part of each CDR3.

V	J	CDR3
TRBV7-6	TRBJ2-1	CASSLVGQGQTF
TRBV4-3	TRBJ2-3	CASSQEPSGLSDTQYF
TRBV27	TRBJ2-5	CASSLGLAVETQYF
TRBV29-1	TRBJ2-2	CSVVAGANTGELFF
TRBV4-3	TRBJ2-5	CASSPGGGGVETQYF
TRBV4-2	TRBJ2-2	CASSQEPLLGPNTGELFF
TRBV13	TRBJ2-5	CASSNRLAGRQETQYF
TRBV27	TRBJ2-1	CASSPGQGISYNEQFF
TRBV6-5	TRBJ2-1	CASSYSRGYNEQFF
TRBV13	TRBJ2-5	CASSQRLAWGSETQYF
TRBV19	TRBJ2-7	CASNDRISYEQYF
TRBV6-2/TRBV6-3	TRBJ2-5	CASSYSGTSGGQETQYF
TRBV3-1	TRBJ1-1	CASAILRDRDTEAFF
TRBV5-4	TRBJ2-6	CASSAGGANVLTF
TRBV27	TRBJ2-7	CASSPWGQGAYEQYF
TRBV4-3	TRBJ2-3	CASSQDLGTDTQYF
TRBV7-9	TRBJ1-2	CASSDGQQGNYGYTF
TRBV9	TRBJ2-1	CASSVGAIGEQFF
TRBV7-6	TRBJ2-2	CASSFSPNTGELFF
TRBV12-3/TRBV12-4	TRBJ2-1	CASTNPLATMGYNEQFF
TRBV27	TRBJ2-6	CASSLGGANVLTF
TRBV20-1	TRBJ2-7	CSATALYEQYF
TRBV6-2/TRBV6-3	TRBJ2-5	CASRRLETQYF
TRBV29-1	TRBJ1-4	CSVEDGSGAEKLFF
TRBV20-1	TRBJ1-4	CSAQGPNEKLFF
TRBV9	TRBJ1-1	CASSDSQVTEAFF
TRBV19	TRBJ1-3	CASSPSPRNTIYF
TRBV20-1	TRBJ1-1	CSASLAPEAFF
TRBV5-1	TRBJ1-6	CASFTGNSPLHF
TRBV6-2/TRBV6-3	TRBJ1-2	CASSYSGQGLYGYTF
TRBV15	TRBJ1-5	CATSKGEGNQPQHF
TRBV18	TRBJ2-1	CASSPKSGDEQFF
TRBV9	TRBJ2-1	CASSGTGTSGGSSYNEQFF
TRBV29-1	TRBJ2-7	CSVSTGYSYEQYF
TRBV9	TRBJ2-1	CASSERDIWDEQFF
TRBV29-1	TRBJ2-7	CSVNGLAGVSYEQYF
TRBV29-1	TRBJ2-2	CSVVGTSGGAGELFF